A single sample is the source of the 9 T cell receptor beta chains below, sequenced in a study of post-analysis software for immune sequencing data (dated by TCRdb to between 2014 and 2017). Summary of the overall study and its limitations: Roughly 5 TRBV segments, including TRBV5-6, TRBV5-1 and TRBV20-1, were significantly more frequent in patients than controls.

Their specific antigens are unknown. The library was obtained by PCR. Data came from an Illumina HiSeq 2500. To reduce PCR and sequencing biases, unique molecular identifiers were built into the TCR beta cDNA libraries. The public reads were quality trimmed at Q25 with fastp and then assembled into clones with MiXCR by TCRdb, keeping productive beta chains. Entries that share a CDR3 protein sequence are merged under the most common genes and DNA. This sample comprises a few hundred thousand distinct CDR3 sequences, about 40% of them detected only once. 6.5% to 8% of the sample comes from the top ten. The sequenced material came from blood. These receptors were taken from a girl aged 2-10 years with multiple sclerosis.

This chain links TRBV9 with TRBJ2-3; D might be TRBD2 (6 bases). With 0 bases removed from V and 3 bases from J, the gap between germline ends came to 11 bases. The germline CDR1 and CDR2 sequences are SGDLS and YYNGEE. The CDR3 has 15 residues. The CDR3 is CASSVVPAGTDTQYF. The CDR3 DNA follows: TGTGCCAGCAGCGTAGTACCCGCGGGGACAGATACGCAGTATTTT.

J is TRBJ2-1 and V is TRBV12-3 or TRBV12-4, with 7 bases aligning to TRBD2. CDR3 length: 14 amino acids. V gave up 5 bases and J gave up 2 bases; unmatched junction bases: 3. The CDR3 nucleotides are TGTGCCAGCAGTCGGGGACTAACCTACAATGAGCAGTTCTTC. Protein: CASSRGLTYNEQFF.

The V call is TRBV7-2, the J call TRBJ1-1; weak D call: TRBD1 (6 bases). The CDR3 sequence is 14 residues long. In germline, CDR1 is SGHTA, CDR2 FQGNSA. The V and J ends lost 1 base and 6 bases respectively, with 12 bases between them. Here the CDR3 reads CASSLGRGPAEAFF. The DNA for the CDR3 is TGTGCCAGCAGCTTAGGCAGGGGACCCGCTGAAGCTTTCTTT.

This rearrangement joins TRBV15 to TRBJ2-1; D is undetermined. The germline V and J ends were trimmed by 0 bases and 15 bases, with 21 bases remaining between them. CDR1 LNHNV and CDR2 YYDKDF come from the germline V gene (reference sequence). This CDR3 contains 15 residues. The CDR3 loop reads CATSRDRAGARQRFF. DNA of the CDR3: TGTGCCACCAGCAGAGATCGGGCAGGCGCACGCCAGCGGTTCTTC.

The J gene is TRBJ2-7, the V gene TRBV11-1; D is uncertain. CDR1 and CDR2 (germline): SGHAT, FQDESV (reference sequence). Trimming took off 0 bases at V and 2 bases at J, with 11 bases between the two ends. The CDR3 totals 15 residues. DNA for the CDR3: TGTGCCAGCAGCTTAGCATACGAAAACGCCTACGAGCAGTACTTC. This codes for CASSLAYENAYEQYF.

The genes are TRBV6-1 and TRBJ2-7; TRBD1 might be the D (5 bases). Trimming left V 3 bases short and J 5 bases short, with 11 bases between. CDR1 MNHNS and CDR2 SASEGT come from the germline V gene. The CDR3 has 13 residues. The CDR3 reads CASSDQGRHEQYF. Here the CDR3 DNA reads TGTGCCAGCAGTGATCAGGGTAGGCACGAGCAGTACTTC.

This clonotype has only one observation. V is TRBV13 and J is TRBJ2-1, with D possibly TRBD1 on 6 matching bases. Trimming left V 2 bases short and J 6 bases short, with 29 bases between. The V gene's germline CDR1 is PRHDT and CDR2 FYEKMQ (reference sequence). The CDR3 has 20 amino acids. Here the CDR3 reads CASSLRSRGGITKDCNEQFF. The CDR3 DNA is TGTGCCAGCAGCTTACGGTCACGTGGGGGCATTACAAAGGACTGCAATGAGCAGTTCTTC.

The V call is TRBV7-2, the J call TRBJ2-1, with TRBD2 matching 9 bases. CDR1 and CDR2 from the germline V gene are SGHTA and FQGNSA. J lost 6 bases, V lost 4 bases, and 13 bases had no gene match. The CDR3 sequence is 17 residues long. The CDR3 DNA sequence: TGTGCCAGCAGCTCTAGGGCGGGTAGCGGGAGAGGCAATGAGCAGTTCTTC. Its protein product is CASSSRAGSGRGNEQFF.

V gene TRBV19 combines with J gene TRBJ2-5; D may be TRBD1 or TRBD2 (5 bases each). The length of the CDR3 is 16 residues. The germline V gene encodes CDR1 LNHDA and CDR2 SQIVND (reference sequence). Deletions cut 4 bases from V and 5 bases from J, with 20 bases between. The CDR3 sequence is CASSREAGSLQETQYF. The CDR3 region has the DNA TGTGCCAGTAGTAGAGAAGCAGGGAGCCTACAGGAGACCCAGTACTTC.